This T cell receptor beta chain is from a study of human T cells and chemical hapten exposure. Study in general: Sensitization applied 2% DPC to about 2 cm by about 2 cm of upper inner arm skin. While the approximately 24-week study was under way, patients received diphenylcyclopropenone on the scalp every week.

Attachment of unique molecular identifiers to individual cDNA molecules was performed in the library. TCRdb passed the RACE reads through MiXCR, listing each CDR3 protein once. The table includes a few hundred thousand distinct CDR3 sequences, about 4.4% detected once. The time point here: patch test 1, 2 weeks after DPC sensitization. Indicated treatment: therapeutic diphenylcyclopropenone sensitization with weekly scalp DPC. There are many counts of this clonotype. J lost 3 bases, V lost 5 bases, and 4 bases had no gene match. The germline V gene encodes CDR1 MNHEY and CDR2 SVGEGT. This CDR3 comprises 14 residues.

The sample was whole blood, taken in connection with sensitization to the hapten diphenylcyclopropenone (DPC). V and J are TRBV6-2 or TRBV6-3 and TRBJ2-1, with TRBD1 matching 7 bases. The receptor comes from a woman aged 45-60 years with alopecia areata. Some clones in this sample may be carry-over from other donors' samples. CDR3 DNA sequence: TGTGCCAGCAGTCTGACAGGGAACTACAATGAGCAGTTCTTC. This codes for CASSLTGNYNEQFF.